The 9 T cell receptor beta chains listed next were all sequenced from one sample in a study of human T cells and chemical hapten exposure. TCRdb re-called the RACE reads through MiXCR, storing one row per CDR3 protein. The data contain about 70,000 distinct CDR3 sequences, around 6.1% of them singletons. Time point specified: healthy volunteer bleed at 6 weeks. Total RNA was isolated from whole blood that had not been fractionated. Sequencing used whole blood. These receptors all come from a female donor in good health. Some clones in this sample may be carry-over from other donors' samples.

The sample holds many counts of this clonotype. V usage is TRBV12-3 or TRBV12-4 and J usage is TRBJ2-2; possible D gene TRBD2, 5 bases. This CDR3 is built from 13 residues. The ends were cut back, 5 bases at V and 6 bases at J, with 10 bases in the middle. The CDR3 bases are TGTGCCAGCAGTCTAACTAGAGCCGGGGAGCTGTTTTTT. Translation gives CASSLTRAGELFF.

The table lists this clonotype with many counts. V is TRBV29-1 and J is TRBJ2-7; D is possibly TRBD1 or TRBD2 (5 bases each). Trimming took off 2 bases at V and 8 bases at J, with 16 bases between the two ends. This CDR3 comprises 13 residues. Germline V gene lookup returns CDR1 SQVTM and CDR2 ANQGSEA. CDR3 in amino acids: CSVETPGTEKQYF. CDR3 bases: TGCAGCGTTGAAACCCCAGGGACGGAAAAGCAGTACTTC.

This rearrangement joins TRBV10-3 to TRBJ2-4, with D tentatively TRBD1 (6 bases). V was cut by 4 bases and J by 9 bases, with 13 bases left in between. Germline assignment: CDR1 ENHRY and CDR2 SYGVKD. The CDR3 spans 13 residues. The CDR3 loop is CAISGGRGGIQYF. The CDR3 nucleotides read TGTGCCATCAGTGGCGGCAGGGGTGGCATTCAGTACTTC.

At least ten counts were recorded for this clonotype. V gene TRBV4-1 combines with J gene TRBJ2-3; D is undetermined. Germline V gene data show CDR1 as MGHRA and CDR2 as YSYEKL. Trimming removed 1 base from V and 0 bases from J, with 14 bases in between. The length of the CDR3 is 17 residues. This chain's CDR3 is CASSQVFRASSTDTQYF. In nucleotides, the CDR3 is TGCGCCAGCAGCCAAGTTTTTAGGGCGAGTAGCACAGATACGCAGTATTTT.

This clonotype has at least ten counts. The CDR3 reads CSVEGRTGELFF. Written as DNA, the CDR3 is TGCAGCGTTGAAGGACGAACCGGGGAGCTGTTTTTT. V gene TRBV29-1 combines with J gene TRBJ2-2; D gene uncertain. Trimming left V 1 base short and J 5 bases short, with 5 bases between. In germline, CDR1 is SQVTM, CDR2 ANQGSEA. The CDR3 covers 12 residues.

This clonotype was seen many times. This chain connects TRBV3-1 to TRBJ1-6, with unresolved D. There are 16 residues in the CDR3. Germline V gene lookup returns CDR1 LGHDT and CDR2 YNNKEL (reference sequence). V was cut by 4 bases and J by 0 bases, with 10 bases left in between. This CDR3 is CASSLQQSSYNSPLHF. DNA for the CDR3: TGTGCCAGCAGCCTACAACAGAGCTCCTATAATTCACCCCTCCACTTT.

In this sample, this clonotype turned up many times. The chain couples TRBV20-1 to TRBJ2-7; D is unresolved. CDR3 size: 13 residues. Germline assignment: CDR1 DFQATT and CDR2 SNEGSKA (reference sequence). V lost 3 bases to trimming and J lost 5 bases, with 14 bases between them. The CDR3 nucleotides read TGCAGTGCTAGGGGCCCGTTTGTAGACGAGCAGTACTTC. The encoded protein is CSARGPFVDEQYF.

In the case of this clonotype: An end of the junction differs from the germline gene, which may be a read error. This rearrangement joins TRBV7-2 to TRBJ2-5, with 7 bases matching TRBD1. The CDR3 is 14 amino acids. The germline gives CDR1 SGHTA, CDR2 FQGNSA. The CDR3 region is CASGLGGFPETQYF. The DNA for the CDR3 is TGTGCCAGCGGCTTAGGGGGCTTCCCAGAGACCCAGTACTTC.

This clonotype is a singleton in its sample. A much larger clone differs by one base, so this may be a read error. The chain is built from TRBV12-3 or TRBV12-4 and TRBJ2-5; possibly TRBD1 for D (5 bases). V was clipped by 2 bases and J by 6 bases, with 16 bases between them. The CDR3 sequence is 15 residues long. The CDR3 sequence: CASSLPLTGEKTQYF. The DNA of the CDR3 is TGTGCCAGCAGTTTACCCCTTACAGGTGAAAAGACCCAGTACTTC.